The 30 T cell receptor beta chains reported below all come from one sample, sequenced in a study of blood T cells in healthy people across ages. A sample-barcoded 5' primer and a J-beta primer mix were used in a second PCR of roughly 7 to 11 cycles. MiXCR was run by TCRdb on the 5' RACE reads, yielding one entry per CDR3 protein. Found here are about 730,000 distinct CDR3 sequences, 40% to 45% of them singletons; the top ten hold approximately 22%. What was sequenced was blood. The receptor set was obtained from a woman between 55 and 75 years old in good health.

V and J are TRBV19 and TRBJ1-2; 8 bases align to TRBD1. The V gene's germline CDR1 is LNHDA and CDR2 SQIVND (reference sequence). J gave up 9 bases and V 2 bases, and 8 bases lay outside the gene matches. CDR3 length equals 14 residues. The CDR3 sequence: CASSIMGDRQRYTF. In nucleotides, the CDR3 is TGTGCCAGTAGTATAATGGGGGACAGGCAACGCTACACCTTC.

This CDR3 reads CASSEWGDRVDYGYTF. CDR3 in DNA: TGTGCCAGCAGTGAATGGGGGGACAGGGTAGACTATGGCTACACCTTC. The V call is TRBV25-1, the J call TRBJ1-2; 9 nucleotides match TRBD1. V lost 1 base and J lost 3; bases outside the gene matches: 6. From germline, CDR1 is MGHDK and CDR2 SYGVNS. This CDR3 is 16 amino acids long.

The gene calls are TRBV6-6 and TRBJ1-2, with TRBD1 matching over 7 bases. The germline V gene encodes CDR1 MNHNY and CDR2 SVGAGI (reference sequence). V trimming: 4 bases; J trimming: 8 bases; junction bases outside the gene matches: 10. This CDR3 has 14 amino acids. This chain's CDR3 is CASSSRTGDDGYTF. CDR3 nucleotide sequence: TGTGCCAGCAGTTCCCGTACAGGGGATGACGGCTACACCTTC.

This clonotype appeared a few times. The chain recombines TRBV11-2 with TRBJ2-1; 8 bases map to TRBD1. The CDR3 loop spans 13 amino acids. Germline V CDR1 and CDR2: SGHAT, FQNNGV. J was trimmed by 15 bases and V by 0 bases; bases with no gene match: 7. The CDR3: CASSLDWDRSSFF. The CDR3 nucleotides read TGTGCCAGCAGCTTAGATTGGGACAGGTCCTCGTTCTTC.

This clonotype was found a few times. The chain has TRBV7-2 and TRBJ2-3, with 10 bases fitting TRBD2. This CDR3 has 19 amino acids. Germline CDR1 and CDR2: SGHTA and FQGNSA. The ends lost 5 bases at V and 4 bases at J; junction bases unmatched: 18. This CDR3 reads CASSLLTSGNFLVSDTQYF. The DNA of the CDR3 is TGTGCCAGCAGCCTACTAACTAGCGGGAATTTCTTAGTCTCAGATACGCAGTATTTT.

The chain joins TRBV7-9 to TRBJ2-3; tentative D call: TRBD2 (6 bases). Trimming removed 1 base from V and 5 bases from J, with 16 bases in between. CDR3 length: 16 residues. The germline V gene encodes CDR1 SEHNR and CDR2 FQNEAQ (reference sequence). The DNA for the CDR3 is TGTGCCAGCAGCTTAGAGGGCGGGGCCTCCATAGATACGCAGTATTTT. Protein product: CASSLEGGASIDTQYF.

A note on this clonotype: Since a much larger clone is just one base distant, this may be a read error. The chain combines TRBV7-7 with TRBJ2-3, with TRBD2 identical over 10 bases. This CDR3 is built from 16 residues. CDR1 SSHAT and CDR2 FNYEAQ come from the germline V gene (reference sequence). The CDR3 is CASGLGAGGPTDTQYF. The CDR3 region has the DNA TGTGCCAGCGGCTTAGGAGCGGGGGGGCCCACAGATACGCAGTATTTT.

V is TRBV20-1 and J is TRBJ2-1; D is perhaps TRBD2 (5 bases). CDR1 DFQATT and CDR2 SNEGSKA come from the germline V gene (reference sequence). The CDR3 is made up of 15 amino acids. The ends were cut back, 0 bases at V and 7 bases at J, with 16 bases in the middle. CDR3 sequence: CSARDAAHRGNEQFF. The CDR3 coding sequence is TGCAGTGCTAGAGACGCAGCACATAGAGGGAATGAGCAGTTCTTC.

This rearrangement joins TRBV4-3 to TRBJ2-1; no clear D gene. Deletions cut 0 bases from V and 1 base from J, with 4 bases between. Germline lookup yields CDR1 LGHNA and CDR2 YSLEER. The CDR3 sequence is 14 residues long. This chain's CDR3 is CASSQDVSYNEQFF. In DNA, the CDR3 is TGCGCCAGCAGCCAAGATGTATCCTACAATGAGCAGTTCTTC.

Comments on this clonotype: One end of the junction is discordant with germline, which a read error may explain. J is TRBJ2-4 and V is TRBV25-1, with D maybe TRBD1 (6 bases). TRBJ2-7 matches the DNA end more closely, so the J call is doubtful. CDR3 size: 14 residues. The germline V gene has CDR1 MGHDK and CDR2 SYGVNS. This chain's CDR3 is CAISESPGAYEQYF. CDR3 in DNA: TGTGCCATCAGTGAATCACCAGGGGCCTACGAGCAGTACTTC.

The chain's CDR3 is CASSQETSQPQHF. For the CDR3, the DNA is TGCGCCAGCAGCCAGGAGACCTCACAGCCCCAGCATTTT. The chain uses TRBV4-3 and TRBJ1-5, with D hard to call. Germline CDR1 and CDR2: LGHNA and YSLEER. The V end was cut by 3 bases, the J end by 7 bases, with 10 bases between. This CDR3 spans 13 amino acids.

The table lists this clonotype with a count of one. V usage is TRBV12-3 or TRBV12-4 and J usage is TRBJ1-3, with 8 bases lining up with TRBD1. The CDR3 is 16 residues long. V was pared by 8 bases and J by 2 bases, with 11 bases of the junction left unmatched. The DNA of the CDR3 is TGTGCCAGCTACCGGCAGGGGGCCATCCCTGGAAACACCATATATTTT. It translates to CASYRQGAIPGNTIYF.

V and J are TRBV29-1 and TRBJ2-7, with TRBD2 as a possible D gene (5 bases). Germline V gene lookup returns CDR1 SQVTM and CDR2 ANQGSEA. This CDR3 is built from 14 residues. V lost 2 bases and J 1 base, leaving 12 bases between the germline ends. CDR3 loop: CSVESGSGSYEQYF. The CDR3 DNA sequence: TGCAGCGTTGAAAGTGGGAGCGGATCCTACGAGCAGTACTTC.

A few counts support this clonotype. A read error may be the cause here, since a much bigger clone is one base away. This chain joins TRBV19 and TRBJ2-1; D is perhaps TRBD1 or TRBD2 (5 bases each). Germline V CDR1 and CDR2: LNHDA, SQIVND (reference sequence). V lost 1 base, J lost 3 bases, and 10 bases lay in between. This CDR3 spans 15 amino acids. The chain's CDR3 is CASSIVPGRYNEQFF. The CDR3 DNA reads TGTGCCAGTAGTATAGTCCCGGGACGCTACAATGAGCAGTTCTTC.

This clonotype appeared a few times. CDR3 loop: CASGIVEQYF. As DNA, the CDR3 is TGTGCCAGCGGTATCGTCGAGCAGTACTTC. The rearrangement links TRBV6-2 or TRBV6-3 to TRBJ2-7; no clear D. This CDR3 comprises 10 residues. The germline V and J ends were trimmed by 8 bases and 6 bases, with 8 bases remaining between them. CDR1 and CDR2 (germline): MNHEY, SVGEGT.

The chain recombines TRBV6-2 or TRBV6-3 with TRBJ2-7; the D gene is possibly TRBD1 (5 bases). Trimming stripped 5 bases from V and 2 bases from J, with 16 bases between. This CDR3 comprises 15 residues. Germline values: CDR1 MNHEY, CDR2 SVGEGT. The CDR3 bases are TGTGCCAGCAGTCCAGATGACAGCCTTACCTACGAGCAGTACTTC. Protein product: CASSPDDSLTYEQYF.

This clonotype has more than one count but fewer than ten. The chain employs TRBV29-1 and TRBJ2-1; 8 nucleotides match TRBD2. V lost 7 bases to trimming and J lost 1 base; unmatched junction nucleotides: 6. Germline V gene lookup returns CDR1 SQVTM and CDR2 ANQGSEA. The CDR3 length is 14 residues. The CDR3 sequence is CSAKGLVSYNEQFF. The CDR3 DNA sequence: TGCAGCGCAAAGGGACTAGTGTCCTACAATGAGCAGTTCTTC.

Worth noting for this clonotype: This may be a read error, as it is one base from a much larger clone. The chain is built from TRBV7-2 and TRBJ2-1; possibly TRBD1 for D (6 bases). The CDR3 has 14 residues. V was cut by 3 bases and J by 10 bases, with 16 bases left in between. CDR1 and CDR2 from the germline V gene are SGHTA and FQGNSA. The DNA for the CDR3 is TGTGCCAGCAGCTTCAGACAGGTACCCTACGAGCAGTTCTTC. Protein: CASSFRQVPYEQFF. Variable domain in full (rest from reference TRBV7-2 and TRBJ2-1): GAGVSQSPSNKVTEKGKDVELRCDPISGHTALYWYRQSLGQGLEFLIYFQGNSAPDKSGLPSDRFSAERTGGSVSTLTIQRTQQEDSAVYLCASSFRQVPYEQFFGPGTRLTVL.

The chain has TRBV2 and TRBJ2-7, with 11 positions matching TRBD2. The DNA end lines up better with TRBJ2-5; the J call may be wrong. Germline CDR1 is SNHLY and CDR2 is FYNNEI. The CDR3 covers 15 residues. The CDR3 bases are TGTGCCAGCAGTGAACGACTAGCGGGGAGGGAGACCCAGTACTTC. Its translation is CASSERLAGRETQYF.

V gene TRBV7-9 combines with J gene TRBJ1-1, with a tentative D call TRBD1 (6 bases). Trimming shortened V by 1 base and J by 4 bases, and 13 bases separated the two germline ends. The CDR3 covers 15 residues. CDR1 and CDR2 from the germline V gene are SEHNR and FQNEAQ (reference sequence). CDR3 loop: CASSLDGTRATEAFF. CDR3 bases: TGTGCCAGCAGCTTAGACGGGACAAGGGCCACTGAAGCTTTCTTT.

In the case of this clonotype: A read error may account for a junction end that differs from germline. The rearrangement joins TRBV5-1 to TRBJ2-7; D perhaps matches TRBD1 (5 bases). From germline, CDR1 is SGHRS and CDR2 YFSETQ. CDR3 size: 17 residues. CDR3: CAGSEHPNGRDSYEQYF. The CDR3, as DNA: TGCGCCGGCAGCGAACACCCGAACGGCAGGGATTCCTACGAGCAGTACTTC.

The chain carries TRBV29-1 and TRBJ1-4, with D perhaps matching TRBD1 (6 bases). This CDR3 has 13 residues. Between the trimmed V and J ends, which lost 4 bases and 8 bases, there was a span of 14 bases. Germline V gene data show CDR1 as SQVTM and CDR2 as ANQGSEA. The CDR3 loop reads CSVGREGGEKLFF. The CDR3 DNA is TGCAGCGTTGGGCGCGAGGGGGGCGAAAAACTGTTTTTT.

This clonotype has a handful of counts. The V call is TRBV25-1, the J call TRBJ1-5, with a weak D call TRBD1 (6 bases). Germline lookup yields CDR1 MGHDK and CDR2 SYGVNS. The CDR3 consists of 16 residues. Deletions cut 2 bases from V and 2 bases from J, with 13 bases between. The CDR3 loop is CASSETGAGGNQPQHF. The CDR3 DNA reads TGTGCCAGCAGTGAAACCGGGGCAGGGGGCAATCAGCCCCAGCATTTT.

The CDR3 sequence is CASSKAGSSGGSSYNEQFF. In DNA, the CDR3 is TGTGCCAGCAGCAAAGCGGGGTCTAGCGGGGGGAGCTCCTACAATGAGCAGTTCTTC. This chain connects TRBV21-1 to TRBJ2-1; TRBD2, the table's D call, lacks a check against the DNA. TRBV21-1 constitutes a pseudogene. CDR3 length equals 19 residues.

CDR3 in DNA: TGTGCCAGCAGCGGCCCTTCGGGTCGGGGGGCTAACAATGAGCAGTTCTTC. Its protein product is CASSGPSGRGANNEQFF. The chain couples TRBV9 to TRBJ2-1; TRBD2 is a possible D gene (7 bases). The V end was cut by 3 bases, the J end by 5 bases, with 21 bases between. Germline loops: CDR1 SGDLS, CDR2 YYNGEE. The CDR3 contains 17 residues.

V is TRBV20-1 and J is TRBJ2-3; 7 bases match TRBD1. The CDR3 has 15 amino acids. In germline, CDR1 is DFQATT, CDR2 SNEGSKA (reference sequence). The J segment lost 4 bases and the V segment lost 6 bases, leaving 13 bases of the junction unmatched. The DNA of the CDR3 is TGCAGTGCACCTAAGACAGGGAGACGGTCAGATACGCAGTATTTT. It encodes CSAPKTGRRSDTQYF.

The V call is TRBV20-1, the J call TRBJ1-2; 7 bases match TRBD1. The CDR3 runs 16 residues. From germline, CDR1 is DFQATT and CDR2 SNEGSKA (reference sequence). V shed 5 bases and J 2 bases; nucleotides not matched to a gene: 14. Here the CDR3 DNA reads TGCAGTGCTCAACGCCCCCGGTGGGGACAGAACTATGGCTACACCTTC. It specifies CSAQRPRWGQNYGYTF.

The V and J genes are TRBV9 and TRBJ2-1, with 10 bases matching TRBD2. The CDR3 contains 16 residues. Germline V lookup: CDR1 SGDLS, CDR2 YYNGEE. The V segment lost 0 bases and the J segment 6 bases; nucleotides outside the gene matches: 6. The CDR3 DNA sequence: TGTGCCAGCAGCGTAGGGGGAGCGGGGGGGGCCAATGAGCAGTTCTTC. It specifies CASSVGGAGGANEQFF.

This clonotype was seen more than once but under ten times. The J gene is TRBJ1-5, the V gene TRBV6-1; the D is unclear. Per germline, CDR1 MNHNS and CDR2 SASEGT. The CDR3 totals 12 residues. Trimming shortened V by 4 bases and J by 9 bases, and 10 bases separated the two germline ends. Written as DNA, the CDR3 is TGTGCCAGCAGTGCCCCCGGCCTGCCCCAGCATTTT. Its translation: CASSAPGLPQHF.

This clonotype was counted ten times or more. The chain has TRBV4-2 and TRBJ2-1; the match to TRBD2 covers 12 bases. J was trimmed by 5 bases and V by 1 base; bases with no gene match: 9. Germline V gene lookup returns CDR1 LGHNA and CDR2 YNFKEQ. The CDR3 contains 18 residues. CDR3 protein: CASSQGLAGAANHNEQFF. CDR3 DNA: TGTGCCAGCAGCCAAGGACTAGCGGGAGCCGCAAATCACAATGAGCAGTTCTTC.